The TCR beta chain described here comes from a study of T-cell memory formation after mild COVID-19. The length of the CDR3 is 14 residues. Trimming pared 5 bases from V and 1 base from J, leaving 10 bases between. Germline CDR1 and CDR2: SGHRS and YFSETQ. TCRdb re-called the 5' RACE reads with MiXCR, one entry per CDR3 protein. The table lists about 450,000 distinct CDR3 sequences, 20% to 30% of them singletons, with around 13% in the top ten. The chain employs TRBV5-1 and TRBJ2-1; D unclear. Sequencing used PBMCs or a T cell subset sorted from them (not recorded which). This TCR came from an adult woman who had mild COVID-19 (a few samples of this study predate the infection). Cell type and time point are not known. In nucleotides, the CDR3 is TGCGCCAGCAGTGCGGATTTGTCCTACAATGAGCAGTTCTTC. It encodes CASSADLSYNEQFF.